This T cell receptor beta chain comes out of a study of read filtering for tumor transcriptome and immune sequencing. For the study at large: IR-seq gave about 3.5 to 11 million TCR reads per sample; RNA-seq gave about 80 to 1273.

General study points: Dropping single-read clonotypes raised IR-seq and RNA-seq shared-clonotype correlation.

Molecular barcoded adaptors covering alpha/delta and beta/gamma chains were used on around 370 ng RNA. TCRdb redid the calling of the reads with MiXCR, one entry per CDR3 protein. Of more than 100,000 distinct CDR3 sequences detected, 13% appear once; the ten largest clones hold around 8.3%. This clonotype appeared a few times. Its cognate antigen is unknown. Germline V gives CDR1 SGHAT, CDR2 FQNNGV. CDR3 size: 19 residues. Unmatched junction bases numbered 17, after V lost 4 bases and J lost 2 bases. The source of this sequence is a donor aged 40 or over with multiple myeloma. This chain connects TRBV11-2 to TRBJ2-1; TRBD1 agrees at 7 bases. Material for sequencing was a population of CD138-negative cells sorted from bone marrow. The CDR3 reads CASSYKPATGPSPYNEQFF. In nucleotides, the CDR3 is TGTGCCAGCAGCTATAAGCCTGCGACAGGGCCCTCTCCCTACAATGAGCAGTTCTTC.